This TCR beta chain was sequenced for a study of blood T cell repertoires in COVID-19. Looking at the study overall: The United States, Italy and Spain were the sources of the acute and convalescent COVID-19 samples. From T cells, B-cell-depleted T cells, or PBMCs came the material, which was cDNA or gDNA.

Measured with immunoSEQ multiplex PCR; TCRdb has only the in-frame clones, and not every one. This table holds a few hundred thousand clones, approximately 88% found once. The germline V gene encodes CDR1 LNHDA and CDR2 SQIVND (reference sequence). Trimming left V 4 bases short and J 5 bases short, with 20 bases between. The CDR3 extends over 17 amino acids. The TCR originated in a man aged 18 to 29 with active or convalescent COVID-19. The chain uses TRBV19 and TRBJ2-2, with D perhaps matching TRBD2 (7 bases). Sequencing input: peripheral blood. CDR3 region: CASSSFSGGTTTGELFF. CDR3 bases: TGTGCCAGTAGTAGTTTCTCGGGGGGCACAACGACCGGGGAGCTGTTTTTT.